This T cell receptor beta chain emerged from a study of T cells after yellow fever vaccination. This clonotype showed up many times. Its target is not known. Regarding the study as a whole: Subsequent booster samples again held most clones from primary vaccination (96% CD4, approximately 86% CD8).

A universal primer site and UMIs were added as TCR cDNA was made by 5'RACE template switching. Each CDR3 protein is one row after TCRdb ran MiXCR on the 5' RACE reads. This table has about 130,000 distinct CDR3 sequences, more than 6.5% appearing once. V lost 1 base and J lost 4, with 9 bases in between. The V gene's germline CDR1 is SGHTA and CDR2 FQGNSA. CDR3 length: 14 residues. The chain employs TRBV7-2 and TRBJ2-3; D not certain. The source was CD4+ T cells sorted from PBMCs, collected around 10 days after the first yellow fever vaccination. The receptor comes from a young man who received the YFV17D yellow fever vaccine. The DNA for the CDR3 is TGTGCCAGCAGCTTAGGAAGGGCCCCAGATACGCAGTATTTT. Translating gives CASSLGRAPDTQYF.